Listed here are 8 T cell receptor beta chains from one sample, sequenced in a study of OX40 agonist ivuxolimab in advanced cancers. Repertoires were generated with immunoSEQ multiplex PCR, while TCRdb's copy carries only in-frame clones and drops some. The sample lists about 48,000 clones; roughly nine tenths were seen once. The material was CD4+ or CD8+ T cells sorted from blood, obtained in a trial of the OX40 agonist ivuxolimab. These receptors all come from an adult with an advanced solid tumor such as melanoma, head and neck, liver or kidney cancer.

J is TRBJ1-5 and V is TRBV19, with D uncertain. The CDR3 consists of 11 residues. Per the germline V gene, CDR1 is LNHDA and CDR2 is SQIVND (reference sequence). V dropped 8 bases and J dropped 6 bases, with 8 bases sitting between them. CDR3 in amino acids: CASQSGQPQHF. The CDR3 DNA follows: TGTGCCAGTCAGTCGGGTCAGCCCCAGCATTTT.

CDR3 residues: CASSPQLIGTSGSSSYNEQFF. The CDR3 DNA reads as TGTGCCAGCAGCCCCCAGTTGATCGGGACTAGCGGGAGTAGTTCCTACAATGAGCAGTTCTTC. This chain links TRBV7-3 with TRBJ2-1; TRBD2 agrees at 14 bases. J lost 1 base, V lost 5 bases, and 16 bases had no gene match. The CDR3 totals 21 residues. Germline lookup yields CDR1 SGHTA and CDR2 FQGTGA.

Comments on this clone: This same CDR3 is encoded by further DNA sequences in the sample. The J gene is TRBJ1-2, the V gene TRBV4-2; D remains unclear. The CDR3 sequence is 14 residues long. Germline assignment: CDR1 LGHNA and CDR2 YNFKEQ. V lost 0 bases to trimming and J lost 2 bases, with 7 bases between them. The CDR3 region has the DNA TGTGCCAGCAGCCAAGATCGGGGAAACTATGGCTACACCTTC. The encoded protein is CASSQDRGNYGYTF.

The chain is built from TRBV6-5 and TRBJ1-1, with D unresolved. CDR1 is MNHEY and CDR2 is SVGAGI in the germline V gene. Trimming pared 6 bases from V and 5 bases from J, leaving 10 bases between. The CDR3 is 12 amino acids. The DNA for the CDR3 is TGTGCCAGCAGAGGATGGATGACTGAAGCTTTCTTT. Residues: CASRGWMTEAFF.

J is TRBJ2-7 and V is TRBV19; the match to TRBD1 covers 7 bases. Unmatched junction bases numbered 8, after V lost 5 bases and J lost 7 bases. There are 13 residues in the CDR3. CDR1 is LNHDA and CDR2 is SQIVND in the germline V gene (reference sequence). CDR3 DNA: TGTGCCAGTAGTCCTGGCGGCAGGGGGGAGCAGTACTTC. Its protein is CASSPGGRGEQYF.

V is TRBV19 and J is TRBJ2-7; either TRBD1 or TRBD2 may fit D (5 bases each). The CDR3 runs 13 residues. The ends were cut back, 6 bases at V and 7 bases at J, with 16 bases in the middle. Germline CDR1 and CDR2: LNHDA and SQIVND (reference sequence). The CDR3: CASSRGGSTEQYV. CDR3 DNA sequence: TGTGCCAGTAGCCGGGGCGGCTCTACGGAGCAGTACGTC.

This sequence joins TRBV5-3 and TRBJ2-2, with D uncertain. TRBV5-3 is treated as an ORF (open reading frame) with a function not yet certain. Trimming removed 1 base at V and 0 bases at J, with 25 bases between. This CDR3 contains 21 residues. The CDR3 DNA is TGTGCCAGAAGCTTGAGGCGAAATCAGGTGCGGTCCTGGGCGAACACCGGGGAGCTGTTTTTT. It translates to CARSLRRNQVRSWANTGELFF.

This sequence joins TRBV19 and TRBJ2-1; D not certain. From germline, CDR1 is LNHDA and CDR2 SQIVND (reference sequence). The CDR3 covers 18 residues. With 3 bases removed from V and 3 bases from J, the gap between germline ends came to 21 bases. This CDR3 is CASSILPGRLSDYNEQFF. CDR3 in DNA: TGTGCCAGTAGTATTCTACCCGGTCGGCTAAGTGACTACAATGAGCAGTTCTTC.